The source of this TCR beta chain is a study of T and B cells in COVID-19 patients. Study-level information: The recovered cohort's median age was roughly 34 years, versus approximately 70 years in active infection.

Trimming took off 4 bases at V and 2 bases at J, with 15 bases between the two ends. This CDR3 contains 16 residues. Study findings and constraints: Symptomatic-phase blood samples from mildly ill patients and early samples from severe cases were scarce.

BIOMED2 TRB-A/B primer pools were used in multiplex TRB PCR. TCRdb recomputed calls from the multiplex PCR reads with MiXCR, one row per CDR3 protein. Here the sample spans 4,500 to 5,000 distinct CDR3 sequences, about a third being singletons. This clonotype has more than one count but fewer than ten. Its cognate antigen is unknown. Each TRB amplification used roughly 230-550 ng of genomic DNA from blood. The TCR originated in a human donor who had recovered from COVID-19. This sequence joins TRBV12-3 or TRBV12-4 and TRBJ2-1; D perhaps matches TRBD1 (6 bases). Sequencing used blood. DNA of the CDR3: TGTGCCAGCAGTTCCTCAGGGGAGAGCGCCTACAATGAGCAGTTCTTC. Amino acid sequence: CASSSSGESAYNEQFF.